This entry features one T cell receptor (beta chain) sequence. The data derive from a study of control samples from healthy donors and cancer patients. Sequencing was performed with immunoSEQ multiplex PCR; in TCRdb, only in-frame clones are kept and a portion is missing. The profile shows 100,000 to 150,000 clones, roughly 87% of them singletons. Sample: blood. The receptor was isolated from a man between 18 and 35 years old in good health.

This CDR3 is CASRAGAGSGNTIYF. For the CDR3, the DNA is TGTGCCAGCAGGGCCGGCGCGGGCTCTGGAAACACCATATATTTT. The V and J genes are TRBV6-6 and TRBJ1-3, with no clear D. CDR1 is MNHNY, CDR2 SVGAGI, per germline (reference sequence). CDR3 length equals 15 residues. The V and J ends lost 6 bases and 0 bases respectively, with 12 bases between them.